These 27 T cell receptor beta chains originate from one sample sequenced in a study of T cell responses to AZD1222 COVID-19 vaccine. Assay used: immunoSEQ multiplex PCR; TCRdb lists only in-frame clones, some missing. The sample shows more than 150,000 clones, around 87% of them seen only once. The sample consisted of peripheral blood, taken on day 0 of MenACWY control vaccination. These receptors all stem from an adult in good health.

This clone occurred once. The rearrangement uses TRBV4-2 and TRBJ2-3, with TRBD2 matching 10 bases. V trimming: 0 bases; J trimming: 4 bases; junction bases outside the gene matches: 4. The CDR3 totals 16 residues. Per the germline V gene, CDR1 is LGHNA and CDR2 is YNFKEQ. CDR3 residues: CASSQDIAGGADTQYF. The CDR3 bases are TGTGCCAGCAGCCAAGATATAGCGGGAGGCGCAGATACGCAGTATTTT.

The V and J genes are TRBV9 and TRBJ1-3; D remains ambiguous. V was shortened by 0 bases and J by 4 bases, with 8 bases between the two germline ends. The germline V gene encodes CDR1 SGDLS and CDR2 YYNGEE. CDR3 length: 14 residues. CDR3 sequence (DNA): TGTGCCAGCAGCGTAGACGGTAACGGAAACACCATATATTTT. Protein sequence: CASSVDGNGNTIYF.

The rearrangement links TRBV7-3 to TRBJ2-7; weak D call: TRBD1 (6 bases). Per the germline V gene, CDR1 is SGHTA and CDR2 is FQGTGA. Between the trimmed V and J ends, which lost 1 base and 7 bases, there was a span of 14 bases. CDR3 length: 14 amino acids. The CDR3 reads CASSLKSGVGEQYF. The CDR3 bases are TGTGCCAGCAGCTTAAAATCAGGGGTTGGAGAGCAGTACTTC.

The rearrangement links TRBV28 to TRBJ2-5; TRBD1 agrees at 7 bases. With V trimmed by 6 bases and J by 1 base, 14 bases remained unmatched. Germline V gives CDR1 MDHEN, CDR2 SYDVKM. The CDR3 sequence is 17 residues long. The CDR3 loop reads CASRGTALGSIQETQYF. The CDR3 bases are TGTGCCAGCAGAGGGACAGCCCTTGGGTCGATCCAAGAGACCCAGTACTTC.

This clone was observed once. The rearrangement joins TRBV19 to TRBJ1-2; no definite D call. Germline CDR1 is LNHDA and CDR2 is SQIVND (reference sequence). The CDR3 covers 12 residues. Trimming left V 4 bases short and J 2 bases short, with 5 bases between. DNA of the CDR3: TGTGCCAGTAGTAGGCAGAACTATGGCTACACCTTC. Its protein product is CASSRQNYGYTF. Variable domain in full (rest from reference TRBV19 and TRBJ1-2): DGGITQSPKYLFRKEGQNVTLSCEQNLNHDAMYWYRQDPGQGLRLIYYSQIVNDFQKGDIAEGYSVSREKKESFPLTVTSAQKNPTAFYLCASSRQNYGYTFGSGTRLTVV.

The chain couples TRBV10-3 to TRBJ2-3; D gene uncertain. V lost 6 bases to trimming and J lost 2 bases, with 15 bases between them. This CDR3 comprises 15 residues. Germline CDR1 and CDR2: ENHRY and SYGVKD. For the CDR3, the DNA is TGTGCCATCAGACGAGACTGGACCCCCACAGATACGCAGTATTTT. Its translation is CAIRRDWTPTDTQYF.

The V gene is TRBV6-1, the J gene TRBJ2-3, with 8 bases that match TRBD1. J was trimmed by 4 bases and V by 2 bases; bases with no gene match: 8. Germline assignment: CDR1 MNHNS and CDR2 SASEGT. The CDR3 is made up of 16 amino acids. The CDR3 DNA follows: TGTGCCAGCAGTGAATCAGGGGGCATGCTTGCAGATACGCAGTATTTT. Amino acid sequence: CASSESGGMLADTQYF.

The gene calls are TRBV2 and TRBJ2-4, with D unclear. Germline assignment: CDR1 SNHLY and CDR2 FYNNEI. The CDR3 is made up of 14 amino acids. Trimming removed 2 bases from V and 2 bases from J, with 7 bases in between. The CDR3, as DNA: TGTGCCAGCAGTGAAAGGGTTCCCAAAAACATTCAGTACTTC. Its protein product is CASSERVPKNIQYF. Full variable domain (remainder filled in from reference TRBV2 and TRBJ2-4): EPEVTQTPSHQVTQMGQEVILRCVPISNHLYFYWYRQILGQKVEFLVSFYNNEISEKSEIFDDQFSVERPDGSNFTLKIRSTKLEDSAMYFCASSERVPKNIQYFGAGTRLSVL.

The chain is built from TRBV6-2 or TRBV6-3 and TRBJ2-2, with 9 bases lining up with TRBD2. Germline CDR1 reads MNHEY; CDR2 reads SVGEGT. V trimming: 2 bases; J trimming: 0 bases; junction bases outside the gene matches: 10. This CDR3 is 19 amino acids long. The CDR3, as DNA: TGTGCCAGCAGTTACCCGGGGCTAGCGGGGAGTCCGAACACCGGGGAGCTGTTTTTT. This gives the protein CASSYPGLAGSPNTGELFF.

The chain carries TRBV23-1 and TRBJ2-5, with D perhaps matching TRBD1 (5 bases). TRBV23-1 belongs to the ORF category, with a function that is uncertain. V lost 4 bases and J 3 bases, leaving 12 bases between the germline ends. The CDR3 loop spans 14 amino acids. CDR3 sequence reads: CASSPGYTEETQYF. CDR3 coding DNA: TGCGCCAGCAGTCCAGGGTATACTGAAGAGACCCAGTACTTC.

The chain links TRBV2 to TRBJ1-4; weak D call: TRBD1 (5 bases). Trimming removed 7 bases at V and 10 bases at J, with 22 bases between. The germline CDR1 and CDR2 sequences are SNHLY and FYNNEI. This CDR3 has 15 residues. DNA of the CDR3: TGTGCCAGCACCCGAGCTGGAAGGGACGAAGGAAAACTGTTTTTT. The encoded protein is CASTRAGRDEGKLFF.

This clone was detected a few times. The V gene is TRBV7-3, the J gene TRBJ2-1; D assignment may be TRBD1 or TRBD2 (5 bases each). CDR3 length equals 15 residues. Germline loops: CDR1 SGHTA, CDR2 FQGTGA. V lost 2 bases, J lost 0 bases, and 8 bases lay in between. CDR3 bases: TGTGCCAGCAGCTTAGGGACCAGCTCCTACAATGAGCAGTTCTTC. This translates into CASSLGTSSYNEQFF.

This chain connects TRBV5-1 to TRBJ2-7; D remains ambiguous. The CDR3 extends over 13 amino acids. Germline loops: CDR1 SGHRS, CDR2 YFSETQ. V lost 4 bases, J lost 1 base, and 9 bases lay in between. CDR3 region: CASSVWQSYEQYF. The CDR3 region has the DNA TGCGCCAGCAGCGTTTGGCAGTCCTACGAGCAGTACTTC.

CDR3 in amino acids: CASSHGHEQYF. The DNA of the CDR3 is TGTGCCAGCAGCCACGGGCACGAGCAGTACTTC. The rearrangement joins TRBV3-1 (or the pseudogene TRBV3-2) to TRBJ2-7, with D unresolved. Trimming took 3 bases from V and 5 from J, leaving 5 bases between them. This CDR3 is built from 11 residues. Germline CDR1 and CDR2: LGHDT and YNNKEL (reference sequence).

The chain has TRBV9 and TRBJ2-1, with 11 bases identical to TRBD2. The CDR3 consists of 19 residues. In germline, CDR1 is SGDLS, CDR2 YYNGEE. Trimming took 0 bases from V and 6 from J; bases not matched to a gene: 14. CDR3 coding DNA: TGTGCCAGCAGCGTAGATCCCGGGTTAGCGGGAGGGCCTGGCAATGAGCAGTTCTTC. It encodes CASSVDPGLAGGPGNEQFF.

This clone came up once. CDR3 coding DNA: TGTGCAAGTCGCTTTCGACTAGCGGGAGAGCAGTTCTTC. Protein sequence: CASRFRLAGEQFF. This chain uses TRBV12-2 with TRBJ2-1; whether TRBD2, the table's D call, matches the DNA was not checked. TRBV12-2 is shown as a pseudogene. The CDR3 contains 13 residues.

This rearrangement joins TRBV9 to TRBJ1-3, with TRBD1 matching over 8 bases. The CDR3 is 15 residues long. Trimming at V came to 3 bases and at J to 8 bases, leaving 10 bases not matched to a gene. Per the germline V gene, CDR1 is SGDLS and CDR2 is YYNGEE. The CDR3 DNA reads TGTGCCAGCAGCGGGTGGGACAGGCCCGGGGACACCATATATTTT. Protein: CASSGWDRPGDTIYF. The variable domain in full, with the rest retrieved from reference TRBV9 and TRBJ1-3, is DSGVTQTPKHLITATGQRVTLRCSPRSGDLSVYWYQQSLDQGLQFLIQYYNGEERAKGNILERFSAQQFPDLHSELNLSSLELGDSALYFCASSGWDRPGDTIYFGEGSWLTVV.

V usage is TRBV6-6 and J usage is TRBJ1-2; D call uncertain. Trimming took 5 bases from V and 5 from J, leaving 9 bases between them. This CDR3 comprises 12 residues. Looked up from germline, CDR1 is MNHNY and CDR2 is SVGAGI (reference sequence). The CDR3, as DNA: TGTGCCAGCAGTCCTGAATCGTATGGCTACACCTTC. This encodes CASSPESYGYTF.

The gene calls are TRBV6-5 and TRBJ2-1; perhaps TRBD1 as D (5 bases). This CDR3 has 13 amino acids. The V end lost 7 bases, the J end lost 5 bases, and 12 bases lay between the germline ends. CDR1 is MNHEY and CDR2 is SVGAGI in the germline V gene. The DNA of the CDR3 is TGTGCCAGCACTAACCCAGGGCACAATGAGCAGTTCTTC. The encoded protein is CASTNPGHNEQFF.

The V and J genes are TRBV6-5 and TRBJ1-1; 7 bases fit TRBD1. Trimming cost V 7 bases and J 2 bases; bases outside gene matches: 10. The CDR3 spans 15 residues. From germline, CDR1 is MNHEY and CDR2 SVGAGI. The CDR3: CASTPTGSRNTEAFF. In nucleotides, the CDR3 is TGTGCCAGCACCCCGACAGGGTCGCGAAACACTGAAGCTTTCTTT.

This clone was counted a single time. The V gene is TRBV5-1, the J gene TRBJ1-4; no clear D. The CDR3 spans 15 residues. The V and J ends lost 6 bases and 2 bases respectively, with 14 bases between them. CDR1 is SGHRS, CDR2 YFSETQ, per germline. Written as DNA, the CDR3 is TGCGCCAGCAAGGAAGTTTTCGGTACTAATGAAAAACTGTTTTTT. The encoded protein is CASKEVFGTNEKLFF. Full variable domain (outside the CDR3, taken from reference TRBV5-1 and TRBJ1-4): KAGVTQTPRYLIKTRGQQVTLSCSPISGHRSVSWYQQTPGQGLQFLFEYFSETQRNKGNFPGRFSGRQFSNSRSEMNVSTLELGDSALYLCASKEVFGTNEKLFFGSGTQLSVL.

This clone has a handful of counts. The chain recombines TRBV18 with TRBJ1-1, with no clear D. The ends were cut back, 2 bases at V and 2 bases at J, with 21 bases in the middle. The CDR3 totals 18 residues. In germline, CDR1 is KGHSH, CDR2 LQKENI. CDR3 nucleotides: TGTGCCAGCTCACCAACCTTGATTCGACCCGACGCCAACACTGAAGCTTTCTTT. Translated, it gives CASSPTLIRPDANTEAFF.

V gene TRBV7-9 combines with J gene TRBJ1-4; tentatively, D is TRBD1 (5 bases). V dropped 4 bases and J dropped 3 bases, with 18 bases sitting between them. Germline CDR1 is SEHNR and CDR2 is FQNEAQ (reference sequence). This CDR3 comprises 17 residues. The DNA for the CDR3 is TGTGCCAGCAGCTCTTCCCGGGACGGAACACCTAATGAAAAACTGTTTTTT. Amino acids: CASSSSRDGTPNEKLFF.

The V and J genes are TRBV19 and TRBJ2-1, with D unresolved. The CDR3 is 13 amino acids. V was cut by 5 bases and J by 9 bases, with 14 bases left in between. The V gene's germline CDR1 is LNHDA and CDR2 SQIVND (reference sequence). CDR3 in amino acids: CASSGPQFREQFF. CDR3 nucleotide sequence: TGTGCCAGTAGTGGGCCTCAGTTTCGTGAGCAGTTCTTC.

V gene TRBV28 combines with J gene TRBJ1-4; 11 nucleotides agree with TRBD1. The germline V gene encodes CDR1 MDHEN and CDR2 SYDVKM. V shed 3 bases, J shed 5 bases, and the junction held 5 bases outside the gene matches. The CDR3 runs to 16 residues. CDR3 sequence: CASSFRDRGGNEKLFF. CDR3 bases: TGTGCCAGCAGTTTCCGGGACAGGGGGGGAAATGAAAAACTGTTTTTT.

This clone was recorded once. The chain employs TRBV29-1 and TRBJ2-6, with D unclear. The CDR3 consists of 15 residues. The V end lost 7 bases, the J end lost 0 bases, and 13 bases lay between the germline ends. Per germline, CDR1 SQVTM and CDR2 ANQGSEA. The CDR3 coding sequence is TGCAGCGCCAACCCAAGGCTCTCTGGGGCCAACGTCCTGACTTTC. Encoded protein: CSANPRLSGANVLTF.

This chain uses TRBV7-3 with TRBJ2-6; no definite D call. V lost 4 bases to trimming and J lost 2 bases, with 6 bases between them. Germline CDR1 SGHTA, CDR2 FQGTGA. CDR3 length equals 14 residues. CDR3 amino acids: CASSSDPGANVLTF. For the CDR3, the DNA is TGTGCCAGCAGCTCTGACCCTGGGGCCAACGTCCTGACTTTC.